A selection of T cell receptor beta chains follows, all from one sample in a study of shared clonotypes between healthy human individuals. The protocol was immunoSEQ multiplex PCR, while the TCRdb copy is restricted to in-frame clones and leaves out a portion. The sample holds some 2.3 million clones, approximately 95% seen once. Sequencing was performed on naive CD4+ T cells from PBMCs. Source of these receptors: a man between 18 and 35 years old in good health. Some clones in this sample may be carry-over from other donors' samples. Both conserved end residues are part of each CDR3. Each record gives: D gene, V gene, J gene, CDR3 protein, CDR3 DNA. D genes are given only for firm matches.

D: -; V: TRBV7-9; J: TRBJ2-2; CDR3: CASRLGTENTGELFF; DNA: TGTGCCAGCAGACTGGGGACCGAGAACACCGGGGAGCTGTTTTTT
D: TRBD1; V: TRBV28; J: TRBJ1-2; CDR3: CASSLFLGQGGGYTF; DNA: TGTGCCAGCAGTCTATTCCTAGGACAGGGGGGTGGCTACACCTTC
D: -; V: TRBV30; J: TRBJ2-7; CDR3: CARARAGAGAYEQYF; DNA: TGTGCCCGTGCGCGGGCAGGGGCCGGCGCCTACGAGCAGTACTTC
D: -; V: TRBV7-8; J: TRBJ2-3; CDR3: CATSLGVRDTQYF; DNA: TGTGCCACCAGCTTGGGGGTTCGCGATACGCAGTATTTT
D: -; V: TRBV10-3; J: TRBJ2-7; CDR3: CAISDGTTDEQYF; DNA: TGTGCCATCAGTGACGGTACGACAGACGAGCAGTACTTC
D: -; V: TRBV9; J: TRBJ1-3; CDR3: CASSVAGPGNTIYF; DNA: TGTGCCAGCAGCGTAGCAGGGCCAGGAAACACCATATATTTT
D: -; V: TRBV29-1; J: TRBJ2-3; CDR3: CSAKGPASTDTQYF; DNA: TGCAGCGCGAAGGGACCAGCTAGCACAGATACGCAGTATTTT
D: -; V: TRBV5-1; J: TRBJ2-1; CDR3: CASSPDSFSYNEQFF; DNA: TGCGCCAGCAGCCCAGACTCCTTCTCCTACAATGAGCAGTTCTTC
D: TRBD1; V: TRBV5-1; J: TRBJ1-2; CDR3: CASSLGQGDNYGYTF; DNA: TGCGCCAGCAGCTTGGGCCAGGGGGACAACTATGGCTACACCTTC
D: -; V: TRBV6-1; J: TRBJ2-4; CDR3: CASQRGGDRKNIQYF; DNA: TGTGCCAGCCAGAGGGGAGGTGACAGAAAAAACATTCAGTACTTC
D: -; V: TRBV7-2; J: TRBJ2-6; CDR3: CASSLYSGANVLTF; DNA: TGTGCCAGCAGCTTATACTCTGGGGCCAACGTCCTGACTTTC
D: -; V: TRBV5-4; J: TRBJ2-1; CDR3: CASSLASVPEQFF; DNA: TGTGCCAGCAGCTTGGCCTCGGTCCCTGAGCAGTTCTTC
D: TRBD2; V: TRBV14; J: TRBJ2-1; CDR3: CASSQPSTSGSYNEQFF; DNA: TGTGCCAGCAGCCAACCATCGACTAGCGGGAGTTACAATGAGCAGTTCTTC
D: -; V: TRBV7-2; J: TRBJ2-2; CDR3: CASGPWGVRMSGELFF; DNA: TGTGCCAGCGGCCCGTGGGGTGTTCGTATGTCCGGGGAGCTGTTTTTT
D: -; V: TRBV7-9; J: TRBJ2-5; CDR3: CASSSPGPKETQYF; DNA: TGTGCCAGCAGCTCGCCGGGACCTAAAGAGACCCAGTACTTC
D: -; V: TRBV7-3; J: TRBJ2-6; CDR3: CASRSPRGTGANVLTF; DNA: TGTGCCAGCAGGTCACCCAGGGGAACTGGGGCCAACGTCCTGACTTTC
D: -; V: TRBV5-4; J: TRBJ2-7; CDR3: CASSSQKTFSYEQYF; DNA: TGTGCCAGCAGCTCCCAGAAGACCTTCTCCTACGAGCAGTACTTC
D: -; V: TRBV5-4; J: TRBJ2-5; CDR3: CASSSGTASLQTQYF; DNA: TGTGCCAGCAGCTCCGGGACGGCCTCACTGCAGACCCAGTACTTC
D: -; V: TRBV6-5; J: TRBJ2-4; CDR3: CASTEGGAQGNIQYF; DNA: TGTGCCAGCACCGAGGGGGGGGCGCAAGGAAACATTCAGTACTTC
D: -; V: TRBV7-7; J: TRBJ2-1; CDR3: CASSLGVPSLYNEQFF; DNA: TGTGCCAGCAGCTTAGGTGTGCCCTCCCTCTACAATGAGCAGTTCTTC
D: TRBD1; V: TRBV2; J: TRBJ1-1; CDR3: CASSRQGFQLDTEAFF; DNA: TGTGCCAGCAGTCGACAGGGATTTCAGCTGGACACTGAAGCTTTCTTT
D: -; V: TRBV5-1; J: TRBJ1-4; CDR3: CASSPQFNGNEKLFF; DNA: TGCGCCAGCAGCCCCCAATTTAATGGGAATGAAAAACTGTTTTTT
D: -; V: TRBV9; J: TRBJ2-1; CDR3: CASSPPDRVEQFF; DNA: TGTGCCAGCAGCCCCCCAGACCGCGTTGAGCAGTTCTTC
D: TRBD2; V: TRBV2; J: TRBJ2-5; CDR3: CASSGMLAEYF; DNA: TGTGCCAGCAGCGGCATGCTAGCGGAGTACTTC